This T cell receptor beta chain emerged from a study of cytomegalovirus exposure and HLA in healthy donors. For the study at large: Researchers found that less than 90% of almost 400 genotyped donors fell within the Caucasian-associated ancestry cluster. Study-wide results and limits: Later on, an analysis found that several of the most significant clusters appeared to be linked to common viral pathogens, which included parvovirus B19.

Primers: 60 Vbeta forward and 13 Jbeta reverse. Sequencing used immunoSEQ multiplex PCR; TCRdb keeps in-frame clones, though not all of them. The sample has under 150,000 clones; 80% are singletons. CDR1 MNHEY and CDR2 SVGAGI come from the germline V gene. The CDR3 sequence is 16 residues long. The ends were cut back, 2 bases at V and 3 bases at J, with 17 bases in the middle. Details on this clone: What it recognizes is unknown.

The origin of this receptor is a man aged 25-45 years in good health and CMV-seronegative. The chain carries TRBV6-5 and TRBJ2-7; D possibly corresponds to TRBD2 (6 bases). The specimen sequenced was PBMCs. CDR3 amino acids: CASSYGGGPDFYEQYF. In DNA, the CDR3 is TGTGCCAGCAGTTACGGAGGAGGGCCGGATTTCTACGAGCAGTACTTC.